What follows describes a single TCR beta chain. This record comes from a study of blood T cell repertoires in COVID-19. Study context: COVID-19 samples from acute and convalescent phases originated in the United States, Italy and Spain. PBMCs, B-cell-depleted T cells, or T cells were the source of the cDNA or gDNA that made up the material.

V gave up 5 bases and J gave up 4 bases; unmatched junction bases: 6. Germline assignment: CDR1 SGHTS and CDR2 YDEGEE. This CDR3 region has 16 residues. The data were produced by immunoSEQ multiplex PCR, yet TCRdb's version contains in-frame clones alone and is incomplete. Of about 210,000 clones detected, roughly four fifths appear once; the ten largest clones hold 2.5%. The sequencing input was peripheral blood. The chain is built from TRBV5-8 and TRBJ2-1; 13 nucleotides align to TRBD2. The clonotype originates from a middle-aged woman with active or convalescent COVID-19. CDR3 loop: CASRGLAGDSYNEQFF. The CDR3 DNA reads TGTGCCAGCAGAGGACTAGCGGGGGACTCTTACAATGAGCAGTTCTTC.